Below, 5 T cell receptor beta chains from the same sample are listed, as sequenced in a study of blood T cell repertoires in COVID-19. Clones were sequenced by immunoSEQ multiplex PCR, and TCRdb holds only the in-frame ones, with some missing. This table holds a few hundred thousand clones, roughly 86% found once. The source material was peripheral blood. The receptors originated from a woman aged 25 to 39 with COVID-19, enrolled during active disease.

This clone has just a few counts. The chain joins TRBV6-5 to TRBJ1-2; a weak D match, TRBD1 (5 bases). The CDR3 totals 16 residues. Germline-derived CDR1 and CDR2 are MNHEY and SVGAGI. V gave up 0 bases and J gave up 4 bases, with 15 bases separating them. CDR3 protein: CASSYSPLGRPYGYTF. In nucleotides, the CDR3 is TGTGCCAGCAGTTACTCGCCCCTGGGGCGGCCCTATGGCTACACCTTC.

The CDR3 protein is CASSQDGRLLGPHTDTQYF. CDR3 nucleotides: TGCGCCAGCAGCCAAGATGGTAGACTATTAGGGCCCCACACAGATACGCAGTATTTT. The V gene is TRBV4-3, the J gene TRBJ2-3, with D possibly TRBD2 on 5 matching bases. Germline CDR1 is LGHNA and CDR2 is YSLEER. V shed 0 bases and J shed 2 bases, with 21 bases lying between them. The CDR3 is made up of 19 amino acids.

Comment on this clone: Different DNA sequences within this sample yield the same CDR3. The J gene is TRBJ2-3, the V gene TRBV7-3; D is ambiguous. CDR1 and CDR2 from the germline V gene are SGHTA and FQGTGA. Trimming took off 0 bases at V and 5 bases at J, with 3 bases between the two ends. CDR3 length: 12 residues. CDR3 nucleotides: TGTGCCAGCAGCTTAACTAGAGATACGCAGTATTTT. This sequence encodes CASSLTRDTQYF.

The chain recombines TRBV5-6 with TRBJ2-3; 8 bases fit TRBD2. The junction had 8 bases not matched to a gene; V was cut back by 5 bases and J by 0 bases. The CDR3 extends over 16 amino acids. CDR1 is SGHDT, CDR2 YYEEEE, per germline. The CDR3 DNA reads TGTGCCAGCAGTGGTCGAAGCGGGGGTAGCACAGATACGCAGTATTTT. Translating it yields CASSGRSGGSTDTQYF.

The rearrangement uses TRBV21-1 and TRBJ2-5; TRBD2 is the table's D call, not checked against the DNA. TRBV21-1 is a pseudogene locus. CDR3 size: 18 residues. The CDR3 reads CASSKGSGGRASPETQYF. Written as DNA, the CDR3 is TGTGCCAGCAGCAAAGGCAGTGGCGGGAGGGCCTCCCCGGAGACCCAGTACTTC.